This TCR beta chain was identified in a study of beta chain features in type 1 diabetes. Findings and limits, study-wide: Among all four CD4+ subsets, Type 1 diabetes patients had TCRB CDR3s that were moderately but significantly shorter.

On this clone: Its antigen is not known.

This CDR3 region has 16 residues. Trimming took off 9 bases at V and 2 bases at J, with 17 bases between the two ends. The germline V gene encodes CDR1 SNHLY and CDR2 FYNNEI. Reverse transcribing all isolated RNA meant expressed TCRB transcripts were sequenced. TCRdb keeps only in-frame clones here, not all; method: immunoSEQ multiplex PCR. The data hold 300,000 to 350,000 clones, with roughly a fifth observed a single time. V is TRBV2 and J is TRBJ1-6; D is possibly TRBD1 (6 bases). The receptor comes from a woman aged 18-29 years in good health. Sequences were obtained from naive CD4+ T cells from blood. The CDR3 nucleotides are TGTGCCAGACTCCAACACAGGGACCCCTATAATTCACCCCTCCACTTT. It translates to CARLQHRDPYNSPLHF.